A selection of T cell receptor beta chains follows, all from one sample in a study of blood T cell repertoires in COVID-19. Produced via immunoSEQ multiplex PCR; TCRdb's table is partial and in-frame only. This table holds more than 300,000 clones, approximately 89% found once. The sequenced material came from PBMCs or T cells enriched from blood (not recorded which). The receptors were sampled from a man aged 40-50 years in a cohort exposed to, infected with or recovered from COVID-19 (not recorded which). Both conserved end residues are part of each CDR3. The order of the fields is V gene, J gene, clone size, D gene, CDR3 protein, CDR3 DNA. D genes are given only for firm matches. Size is omitted from some rows. Given values are once, few, many or a class for expanded clones.

>TRBV5-1|TRBJ2-2|.|TRBD2
CASSLAGGPLTGELFF
TGCGCCAGCAGCTTGGCGGGAGGGCCCTTGACCGGGGAGCTGTTTTTT
>TRBV6-6|TRBJ1-1|.|TRBD1
CASKQGAAEAFF
TGTGCCAGCAAACAGGGGGCGGCTGAAGCTTTCTTT
>TRBV7-9|TRBJ2-5|once|TRBD2
CASSLGASGSGETQYF
TGTGCCAGCAGCTTAGGGGCTAGCGGGAGCGGGGAGACCCAGTACTTC
>TRBV5-1|TRBJ1-5|.|.
CASSLAGLGSHQPQHF
TGCGCCAGCAGCTTGGCAGGGCTTGGATCGCATCAGCCCCAGCATTTT
>TRBV24-1|TRBJ2-7|.|.
CATSDSGHYEQYF
TGTGCCACCAGTGATTCCGGACACTACGAGCAGTACTTC
>TRBV5-6|TRBJ2-1|.|.
CASSQGLQNEQFF
TGTGCCAGCAGCCAAGGACTGCAGAATGAGCAGTTCTTC
>TRBV5-6|TRBJ2-3|.|.
CASSLEAVGGRGTHF
TGTGCCAGCAGCTTGGAGGCCGTAGGTGGCAGGGGAACGCATTTT
>TRBV5-6|TRBJ2-1|.|TRBD2
CASSFLRTSVDYEQFF
TGTGCCAGCAGCTTTCTTCGGACTAGCGTCGACTATGAGCAGTTCTTC
>TRBV11-2|TRBJ2-1|once|TRBD2
CASSLVASGRSRSYNEQFF
TGTGCCAGCAGCTTAGTGGCTAGCGGGAGAAGTAGGTCCTACAATGAGCAGTTCTTC
>TRBV7-9|TRBJ1-4|.|.
CASSRRGTNEKLFF
TGTGCCAGCAGCCGGAGGGGAACTAATGAAAAACTGTTTTTT
>TRBV28|TRBJ1-2|.|.
CASSLTGRAKDTGYTF
TGTGCCAGCAGTTTAACGGGCAGGGCAAAGGATACTGGCTACACCTTC
>TRBV27|TRBJ1-2|.|TRBD1
CASSPQDRGTNYGYTF
TGTGCCAGCAGTCCACAGGACAGGGGAACTAACTATGGCTACACCTTC
>TRBV5-1|TRBJ1-1|.|.
CASSRQGQRTKGAEAFF
TGCGCCAGCAGTCGTCAGGGGCAGCGGACAAAAGGGGCTGAAGCTTTCTTT
>TRBV7-6|TRBJ2-1|.|.
CASSLTRAYNEQFF
TGTGCCAGCAGCCTGACTAGGGCCTACAATGAGCAGTTCTTC
>TRBV2|TRBJ1-1|.|.
CASTVGFQMNTEAFF
TGTGCCAGCACCGTCGGTTTTCAAATGAACACTGAAGCTTTCTTT
>TRBV5-4|TRBJ1-1|.|.
CASSLRTVNTEAFF
TGTGCCAGCAGCTTGAGGACAGTCAACACTGAAGCTTTCTTT
>TRBV20-1|TRBJ1-1|.|.
CSASDRRTEAFF
TGCAGTGCGAGTGACAGGCGCACTGAAGCTTTCTTT
>TRBV27|TRBJ2-2|.|.
CASSKGVNTGELFF
TGTGCCAGCAGTAAGGGGGTCAACACCGGGGAGCTGTTTTTT
>TRBV30|TRBJ2-7|.|TRBD2
CAWSVLPAGVTEQYF
TGTGCCTGGAGTGTACTCCCAGCGGGAGTAACCGAGCAGTACTTC
>TRBV25-1|TRBJ2-5|.|TRBD2
CATHSGSRLETQYF
TGTGCCACCCACAGCGGGAGCAGGTTAGAGACCCAGTACTTC
>TRBV18|TRBJ2-7|.|.
CASSPRQGDSEQYF
TGTGCCAGCTCACCAAGGCAGGGGGACTCCGAGCAGTACTTC
>TRBV6-1|TRBJ2-4|.|TRBD1
CASSEAGGRDIQYF
TGTGCCAGCAGTGAAGCAGGGGGCCGGGACATTCAGTACTTC
>TRBV19|TRBJ1-4|few|.
CASSSPGRRGGNEKLFF
TGTGCCAGTAGTTCCCCGGGACGGCGTGGAGGGAATGAAAAACTGTTTTTT
>TRBV9|TRBJ2-7|few|.
CASSVVQASYEQYF
TGTGCCAGCAGCGTAGTTCAGGCGTCCTACGAGCAGTACTTC
>TRBV6-2/TRBV6-3|TRBJ2-7|.|TRBD1
CASSYSTGGAYEQYF
TGTGCCAGCAGTTACTCGACAGGGGGAGCCTACGAGCAGTACTTC
>TRBV6-5|TRBJ1-2|.|.
CASRPQGPHGYTF
TGTGCCAGCAGACCGCAGGGTCCCCATGGCTACACCTTC
>TRBV28|TRBJ1-1|.|TRBD1
CASNSGTGRAEAFF
TGTGCCAGCAATTCCGGGACAGGGCGGGCTGAAGCTTTCTTT
>TRBV2|TRBJ2-7|.|TRBD1
CASRSTGVGNEQYF
TGTGCCAGCAGATCAACAGGGGTTGGCAACGAGCAGTACTTC
>TRBV29-1|TRBJ2-3|.|.
CSAEGIGVGTDTQYF
TGCAGCGCCGAAGGTATAGGGGTCGGTACAGATACGCAGTATTTT
>TRBV18|TRBJ1-2|few|.
CASSPMREGRGYTF
TGTGCCAGCTCACCAATGCGGGAGGGACGAGGCTACACCTTC
>TRBV19|TRBJ2-1|.|TRBD2
CASSIVGSGRAPSYNEQFF
TGTGCCAGTAGTATAGTTGGTAGCGGGAGGGCCCCCTCCTACAATGAGCAGTTCTTC
>TRBV10-1|TRBJ2-5|.|.
CASSSGQQVTQYF
TGCGCCAGCAGTTCCGGACAGCAGGTGACCCAGTACTTC
>TRBV7-8|TRBJ2-1|.|TRBD2
CASSLVAGGPNEQFF
TGTGCCAGCAGCTTAGTAGCGGGAGGGCCAAATGAGCAGTTCTTC
>TRBV2|TRBJ2-5|.|TRBD2
CASSVGGNQETQYF
TGTGCCAGCAGTGTGGGGGGGAACCAAGAGACCCAGTACTTC
>TRBV11-2|TRBJ1-5|.|TRBD1
CASSSDRNNQPQHF
TGTGCCAGCAGCTCGGACAGGAACAATCAGCCCCAGCATTTT
>TRBV2|TRBJ1-5|.|.
CASRDHRGYNQPQHF
TGTGCCAGCAGGGACCATCGAGGGTACAATCAGCCCCAGCATTTT
>TRBV24-1|TRBJ1-6|.|.
CATSDLLRNSPLHF
TGTGCCACCAGTGATTTGCTGAGGAATTCACCCCTCCACTTT
>TRBV4-1|TRBJ2-7|few|TRBD1
CASRPTGTGAGEQYF
TGCGCCAGCAGGCCTACCGGGACAGGGGCGGGTGAGCAGTACTTC
>TRBV6-5|TRBJ2-7|.|.
CASSLGQHLEQYF
TGTGCCAGCAGTTTAGGACAGCACTTAGAGCAGTACTTC
>TRBV3-1/TRBV3-2|TRBJ2-7|few|.
CASSQEYSEQYF
TGTGCCAGCAGCCAAGAGTACAGCGAGCAGTACTTC
>TRBV28|TRBJ1-2|.|.
CASKFIVGFYGYTF
TGTGCCAGCAAGTTTATAGTCGGGTTTTATGGCTACACCTTC
>TRBV30|TRBJ2-7|once|.
CAWSVQLAPTYEQYF
TGTGCCTGGAGTGTACAGCTAGCGCCCACCTACGAGCAGTACTTC
>TRBV7-8|TRBJ2-7|.|.
CASSPSVTYEQYF
TGTGCCAGCTCGCCTAGCGTAACCTACGAGCAGTACTTC
>TRBV7-9|TRBJ2-7|.|TRBD2
CASSRGTNSYEQYF
TGTGCCAGCAGCCGCGGGACTAACTCCTACGAGCAGTACTTC
>TRBV7-6|TRBJ2-2|.|.
CASSPPPGAKNTGELFF
TGTGCCAGCAGCCCCCCACCGGGAGCCAAGAACACCGGGGAGCTGTTTTTT
>TRBV18|TRBJ2-5|.|TRBD2
CASSPTSGTYQETQYF
TGTGCCAGCTCACCAACTAGCGGGACGTACCAAGAGACCCAGTACTTC
>TRBV5-1|TRBJ1-1|.|.
CASSLAVSGNTEAFF
TGCGCCAGCAGCTTGGCCGTCTCAGGGAACACTGAAGCTTTCTTT
>TRBV28|TRBJ2-7|once|TRBD2
CASSLWTSGSYEQYF
TGTGCCAGCAGTTTGTGGACTAGCGGGAGCTACGAGCAGTACTTC
>TRBV2|TRBJ1-4|.|TRBD1
CASVQGATSEKLFF
TGTGCCAGCGTACAGGGGGCGACGAGTGAAAAACTGTTTTTT
>TRBV30|TRBJ1-1|few|TRBD1
CAWRGQGNTEAFF
TGTGCCTGGAGGGGACAGGGGAACACTGAAGCTTTCTTT
>TRBV5-4|TRBJ2-5|.|.
CASSSVSGVTETQYF
TGTGCCAGCAGCTCTGTGTCGGGAGTTACAGAGACCCAGTACTTC
>TRBV28|TRBJ1-2|.|.
CASSPGNYGYTF
TGTGCCAGCAGTCCGGGAAACTATGGCTACACCTTC
>TRBV7-6|TRBJ1-5|.|.
CASSSSTASSNQPQHF
TGTGCCAGCAGCTCATCGACAGCATCAAGCAATCAGCCCCAGCATTTT